This T cell receptor beta chain was captured in a study of blood T cell repertoires in COVID-19. Overall study context: Recovered status in Cohort 3 required two negative PCRs, clearance, or symptom resolution. PBMCs, B-cell-depleted T cells, or T cells were the source of the cDNA or gDNA that made up the material.

Per the original methods: For nucleated cells, counts were estimated from reference gene primer amplification. This table comes from immunoSEQ multiplex PCR, and its TCRdb copy is limited to in-frame clones, with some not included. That table is the source of V, J and clone size, and D and trimming were worked out from the DNA. This sample has 200,000 to 250,000 clones, with 80% to 90% found just once. Participant reports of clinical history set cohort assignment. Trimming stripped 2 bases from V and 4 bases from J, with 11 bases between. This CDR3 is built from 14 residues. Germline V gene sequence: CDR1 MDHEN, CDR2 SYDVKM.

This sequence was found in a woman between 50 and 59 years old in a cohort exposed to, infected with or recovered from COVID-19 (not recorded which). Input material: PBMCs or T cells enriched from blood (not recorded which). The chain carries TRBV28 and TRBJ1-2; D is possibly TRBD1 (6 bases). CDR3 amino acids: CASSLRQGFYGYTF. The CDR3 coding sequence is TGTGCCAGCAGTTTAAGGCAGGGGTTCTATGGCTACACCTTC.